Listed below are T cell receptor beta chains from one sample, sequenced in a study of cytomegalovirus exposure and HLA in healthy donors. Clones were read by immunoSEQ multiplex PCR, and TCRdb kept only the in-frame ones, dropping some. The sample carries approximately 190,000 clones, around 90% recorded once. The sample was PBMCs. These receptors were taken from a boy aged 2 to 9 in good health and CMV-seronegative. CDR3s include the opening cysteine and the closing phenylalanine or tryptophan. A D gene is named only where the DNA matches it firmly. Where a row states a size, it is once, few, many or the class of an expanded clone; other rows omit it.

.	TRBV11-3	.	TRBJ2-1	CASSPGRNEQFF	TGTGCCAGCAGCCCTGGCAGAAATGAGCAGTTCTTC
few	TRBV19	.	TRBJ1-1	CASRVDGRNTEAFF	TGTGCCAGTCGAGTAGATGGGCGGAACACTGAAGCTTTCTTT
.	TRBV27	.	TRBJ2-5	CASKVGGMGAETQYF	TGTGCCAGCAAAGTTGGGGGAATGGGGGCAGAGACCCAGTACTTC
.	TRBV7-9	TRBD1	TRBJ2-5	CSSSNSPTGYQETQYF	TGTTCCAGCAGCAATTCCCCGACAGGGTACCAAGAGACCCAGTACTTC
.	TRBV6-5	TRBD1	TRBJ2-7	CASRIFRQGSYEQYF	TGTGCCAGCAGAATTTTTCGACAGGGAAGCTACGAGCAGTACTTC
.	TRBV5-4	TRBD1	TRBJ1-2	CASSPSGGAVLGYTF	TGTGCCAGCAGCCCCTCAGGGGGCGCCGTCCTTGGCTACACCTTC
.	TRBV19	.	TRBJ2-1	CASSIVGGKEQFF	TGTGCCAGTAGTATAGTTGGAGGCAAGGAGCAGTTCTTC
.	TRBV30	.	TRBJ1-2	CACSPSGGYTF	TGTGCCTGTAGCCCCAGCGGTGGCTACACCTTC
.	TRBV5-6	TRBD1	TRBJ1-5	CASSPGGGMGNQPQHF	TGTGCCAGCAGCCCCGGAGGGGGCATGGGCAATCAGCCCCAGCATTTT
.	TRBV5-1	.	TRBJ2-7	CASSLDVLSEQYF	TGCGCCAGCAGCTTGGACGTACTTAGCGAGCAGTACTTC
.	TRBV29-1	TRBD1	TRBJ2-7	CSVRQGLYEQYF	TGCAGCGTCAGACAGGGGCTCTACGAGCAGTACTTC
.	TRBV5-4	.	TRBJ1-1	CASSFVGGGAEAFF	TGTGCCAGCAGCTTTGTGGGAGGGGGGGCTGAAGCTTTCTTT
.	TRBV9	TRBD2	TRBJ2-3	CASSASPFPGLAAYTDTQYF	TGTGCCAGCAGCGCATCGCCTTTCCCGGGACTAGCGGCATACACAGATACGCAGTATTTT
.	TRBV4-1	.	TRBJ2-7	CASSQRNLDSSEQYF	TGCGCCAGCAGCCAACGTAACTTGGACAGTTCCGAGCAGTACTTC
.	TRBV28	.	TRBJ2-7	CASRQGIYEQYF	TGTGCCAGCAGACAGGGAATCTACGAGCAGTACTTC